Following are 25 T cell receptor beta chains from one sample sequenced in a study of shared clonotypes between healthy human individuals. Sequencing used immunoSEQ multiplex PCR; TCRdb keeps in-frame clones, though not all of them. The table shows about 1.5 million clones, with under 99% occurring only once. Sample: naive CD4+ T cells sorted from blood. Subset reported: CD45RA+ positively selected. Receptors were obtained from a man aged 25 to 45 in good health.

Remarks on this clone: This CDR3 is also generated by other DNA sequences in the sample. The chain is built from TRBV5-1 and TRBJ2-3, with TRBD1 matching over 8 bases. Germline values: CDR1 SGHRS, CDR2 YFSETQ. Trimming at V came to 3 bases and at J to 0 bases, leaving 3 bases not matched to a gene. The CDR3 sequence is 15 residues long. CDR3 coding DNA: TGCGCCAGCAGCTGGGGACAGGCTAGCACAGATACGCAGTATTTT. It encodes CASSWGQASTDTQYF.

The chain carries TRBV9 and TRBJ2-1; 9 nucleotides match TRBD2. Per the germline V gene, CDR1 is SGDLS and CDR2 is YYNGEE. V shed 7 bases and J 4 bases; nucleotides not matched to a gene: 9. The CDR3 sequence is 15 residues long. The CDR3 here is CASSAGGFAYNEQFF. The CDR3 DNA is TGTGCCAGCTCGGCGGGAGGGTTCGCATACAATGAGCAGTTCTTC.

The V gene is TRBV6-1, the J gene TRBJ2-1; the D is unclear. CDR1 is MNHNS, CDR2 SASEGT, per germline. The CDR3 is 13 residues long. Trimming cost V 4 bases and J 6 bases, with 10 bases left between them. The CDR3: CASSAQLRNEQFF. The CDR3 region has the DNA TGTGCCAGCAGTGCTCAACTTCGCAATGAGCAGTTCTTC.

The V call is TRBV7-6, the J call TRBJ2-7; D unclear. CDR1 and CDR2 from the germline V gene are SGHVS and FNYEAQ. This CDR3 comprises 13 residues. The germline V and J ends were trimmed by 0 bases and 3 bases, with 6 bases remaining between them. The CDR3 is CASSLAVSYEQYF. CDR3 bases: TGTGCCAGCAGCTTAGCGGTTAGCTACGAGCAGTACTTC.

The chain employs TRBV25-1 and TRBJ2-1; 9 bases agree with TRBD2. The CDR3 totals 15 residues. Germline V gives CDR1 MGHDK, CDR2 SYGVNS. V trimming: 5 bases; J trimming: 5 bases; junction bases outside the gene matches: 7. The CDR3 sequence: CASSPAGGPHNEQFF. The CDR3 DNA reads TGTGCCAGCAGTCCTGCGGGAGGGCCCCACAATGAGCAGTTCTTC.

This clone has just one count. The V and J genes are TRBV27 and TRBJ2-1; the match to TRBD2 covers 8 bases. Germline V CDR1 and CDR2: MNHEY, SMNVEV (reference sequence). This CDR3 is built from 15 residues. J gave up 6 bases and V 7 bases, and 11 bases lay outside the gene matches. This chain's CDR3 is CASTPGTSKGNEQFF. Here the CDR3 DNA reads TGTGCCAGCACCCCAGGGACTAGTAAAGGCAATGAGCAGTTCTTC.

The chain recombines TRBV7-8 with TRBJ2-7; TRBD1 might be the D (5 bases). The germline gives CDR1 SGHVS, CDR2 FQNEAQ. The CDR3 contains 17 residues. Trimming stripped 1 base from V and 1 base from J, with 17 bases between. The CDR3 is CASSLVGRQGISYEQYF. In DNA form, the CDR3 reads TGTGCCAGCAGCTTAGTTGGTCGTCAGGGAATTTCCTACGAGCAGTACTTC.

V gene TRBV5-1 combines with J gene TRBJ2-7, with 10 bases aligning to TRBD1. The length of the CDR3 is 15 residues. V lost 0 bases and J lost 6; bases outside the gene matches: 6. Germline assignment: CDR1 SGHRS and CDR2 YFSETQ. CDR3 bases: TGCGCCAGCAGCTTGGAGACAGGGGGCTCAGGCGAGCAGTACTTC. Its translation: CASSLETGGSGEQYF.

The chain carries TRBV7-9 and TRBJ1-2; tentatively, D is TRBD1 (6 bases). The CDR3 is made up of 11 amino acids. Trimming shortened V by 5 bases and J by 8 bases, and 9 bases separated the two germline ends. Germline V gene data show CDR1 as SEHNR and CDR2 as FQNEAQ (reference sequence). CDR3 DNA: TGTGCCAGCAGCCCGGACAGAGGCTACACCTTC. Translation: CASSPDRGYTF.

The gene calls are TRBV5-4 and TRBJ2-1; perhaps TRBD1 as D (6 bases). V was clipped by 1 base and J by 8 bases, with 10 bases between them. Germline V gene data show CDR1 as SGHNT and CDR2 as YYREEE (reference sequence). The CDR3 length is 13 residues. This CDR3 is CASSLTGTHEQFF. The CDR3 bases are TGTGCCAGCAGCTTGACAGGGACCCATGAGCAGTTCTTC. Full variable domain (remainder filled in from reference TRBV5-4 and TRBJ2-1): ETGVTQSPTHLIKTRGQQVTLRCSSQSGHNTVSWYQQALGQGPQFIFQYYREEENGRGNFPPRFSGLQFPNYSSELNVNALELDDSALYLCASSLTGTHEQFFGPGTRLTVL.

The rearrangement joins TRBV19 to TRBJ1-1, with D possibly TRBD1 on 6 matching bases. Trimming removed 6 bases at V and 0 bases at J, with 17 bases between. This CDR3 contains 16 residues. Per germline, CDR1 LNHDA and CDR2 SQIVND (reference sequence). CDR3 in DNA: TGTGCCAGTAGGTACCCGGGGGCAGGGTTGAACACTGAAGCTTTCTTT. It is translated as CASRYPGAGLNTEAFF.

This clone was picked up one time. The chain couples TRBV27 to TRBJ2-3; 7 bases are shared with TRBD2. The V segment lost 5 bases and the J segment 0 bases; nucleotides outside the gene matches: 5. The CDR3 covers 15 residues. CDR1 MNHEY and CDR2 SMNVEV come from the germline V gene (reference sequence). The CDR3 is CASSRAGVSTDTQYF. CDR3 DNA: TGTGCCAGCAGTCGGGCGGGAGTGAGCACAGATACGCAGTATTTT.

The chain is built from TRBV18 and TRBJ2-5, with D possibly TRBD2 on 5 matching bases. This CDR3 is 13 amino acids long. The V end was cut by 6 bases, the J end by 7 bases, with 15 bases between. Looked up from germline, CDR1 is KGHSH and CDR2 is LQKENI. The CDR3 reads CASSLTREVTQYF. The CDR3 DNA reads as TGTGCCAGCTCTCTAACTAGAGAGGTGACCCAGTACTTC.

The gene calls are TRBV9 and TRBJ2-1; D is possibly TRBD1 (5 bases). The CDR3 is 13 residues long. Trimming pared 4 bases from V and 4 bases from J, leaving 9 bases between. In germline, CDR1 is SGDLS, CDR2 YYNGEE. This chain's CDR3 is CASSFRVYNEQFF. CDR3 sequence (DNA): TGTGCCAGCAGCTTCAGGGTTTACAATGAGCAGTTCTTC.

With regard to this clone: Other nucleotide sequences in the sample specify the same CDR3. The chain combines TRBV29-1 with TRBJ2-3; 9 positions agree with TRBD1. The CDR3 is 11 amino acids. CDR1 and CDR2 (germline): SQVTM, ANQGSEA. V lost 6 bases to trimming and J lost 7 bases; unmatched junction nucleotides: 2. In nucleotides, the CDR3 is TGCAGCGTGGACAGGGGTAATACGCAGTATTTT. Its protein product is CSVDRGNTQYF.

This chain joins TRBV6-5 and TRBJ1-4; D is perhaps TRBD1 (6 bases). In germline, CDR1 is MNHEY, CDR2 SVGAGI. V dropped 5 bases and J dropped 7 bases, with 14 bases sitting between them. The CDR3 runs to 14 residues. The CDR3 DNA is TGTGCCAGCAGTCTCGGACAGCAGAGTGAAAAACTGTTTTTT. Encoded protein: CASSLGQQSEKLFF.

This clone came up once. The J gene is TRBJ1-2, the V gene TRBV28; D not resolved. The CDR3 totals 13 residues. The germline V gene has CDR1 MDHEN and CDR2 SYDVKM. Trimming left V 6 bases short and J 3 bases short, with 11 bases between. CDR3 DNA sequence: TGTGCCAGCAGCGATACCCTCGACTATGGCTACACCTTC. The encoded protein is CASSDTLDYGYTF.

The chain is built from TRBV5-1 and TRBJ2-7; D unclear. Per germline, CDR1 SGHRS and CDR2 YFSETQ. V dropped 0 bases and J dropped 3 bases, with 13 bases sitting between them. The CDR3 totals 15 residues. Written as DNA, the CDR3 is TGCGCCAGCAGCTTGGAAGGAGTCCAGAACTACGAGCAGTACTTC. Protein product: CASSLEGVQNYEQYF.

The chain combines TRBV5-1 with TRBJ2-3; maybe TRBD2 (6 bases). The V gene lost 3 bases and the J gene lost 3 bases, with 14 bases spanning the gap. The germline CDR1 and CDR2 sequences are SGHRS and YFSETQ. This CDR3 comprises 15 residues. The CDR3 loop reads CASSWNPGVTDTQYF. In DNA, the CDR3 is TGCGCCAGCAGCTGGAACCCGGGAGTTACAGATACGCAGTATTTT.

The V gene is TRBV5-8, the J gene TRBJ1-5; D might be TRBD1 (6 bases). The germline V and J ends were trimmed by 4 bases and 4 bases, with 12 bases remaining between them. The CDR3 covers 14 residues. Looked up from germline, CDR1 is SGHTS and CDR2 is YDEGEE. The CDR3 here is CASSPDRKNQPQHF. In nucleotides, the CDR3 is TGTGCCAGCAGCCCCGACAGGAAAAATCAGCCCCAGCATTTT.

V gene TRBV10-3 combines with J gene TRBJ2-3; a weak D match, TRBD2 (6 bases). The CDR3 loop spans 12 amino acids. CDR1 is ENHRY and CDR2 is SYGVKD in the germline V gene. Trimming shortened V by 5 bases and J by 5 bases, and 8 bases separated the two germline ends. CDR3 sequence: CAISPGGDTQYF. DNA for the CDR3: TGTGCCATCAGTCCCGGGGGAGATACGCAGTATTTT.

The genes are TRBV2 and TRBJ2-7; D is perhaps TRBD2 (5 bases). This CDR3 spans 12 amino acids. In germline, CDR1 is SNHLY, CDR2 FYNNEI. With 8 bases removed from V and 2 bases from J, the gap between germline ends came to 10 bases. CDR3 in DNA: TGTGCCAGCTCCGGGGTCCCCTACGAGCAGTACTTC. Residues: CASSGVPYEQYF.

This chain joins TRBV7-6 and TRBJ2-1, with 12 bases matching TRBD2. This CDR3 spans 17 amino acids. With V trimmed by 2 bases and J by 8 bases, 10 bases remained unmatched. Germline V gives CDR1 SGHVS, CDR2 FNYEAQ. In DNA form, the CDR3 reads TGTGCCAGCAGCTTAAGCGGAACTAGCGGGAGGTCATATGAGCAGTTCTTC. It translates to CASSLSGTSGRSYEQFF. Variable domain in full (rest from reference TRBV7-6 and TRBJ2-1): GAGVSQSPRYKVTKRGQDVALRCDPISGHVSLYWYRQALGQGPEFLTYFNYEAQQDKSGLPNDRFSAERPEGSISTLTIQRTEQRDSAMYRCASSLSGTSGRSYEQFFGPGTRLTVL.

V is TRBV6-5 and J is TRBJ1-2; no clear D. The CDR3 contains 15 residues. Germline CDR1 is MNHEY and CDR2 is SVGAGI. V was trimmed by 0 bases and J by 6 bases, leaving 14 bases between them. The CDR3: CASSYSPSGINGYTF. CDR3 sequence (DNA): TGTGCCAGCAGTTACTCTCCCAGCGGGATAAATGGCTACACCTTC.

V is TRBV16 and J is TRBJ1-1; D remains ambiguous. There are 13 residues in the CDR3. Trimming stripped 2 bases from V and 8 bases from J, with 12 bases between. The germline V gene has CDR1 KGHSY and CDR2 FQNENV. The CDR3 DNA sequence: TGTGCCAGCAGCCAAGCTCGGCAGGCCGAAGCTTTCTTT. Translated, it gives CASSQARQAEAFF.